This T cell receptor beta chain appears in the sequencing data of a study of shared clonotypes between healthy human individuals (dated by TCRdb to between 2020 and 2021). Regarding the research as a whole: A couple of women and a few men aged 18 to 49 years were included in the cohort. To estimate repertoire size and how much clonotypes are shared between individuals, the study performed deep sequencing of blood TCR repertoires from a few healthy adults. Between about 0.85 and 9.5 billion PBMCs per donor were obtained by leukapheresis. Different laboratories and diverse techniques were used to prepare libraries and sequence TCR repertoires, to increase sequencing depth and limit assay-specific biases. For each donor, three plates each were used for CD4 naive and CD4 memory, two plates were used for CD8 naive, and one plate was used for CD8 memory. Broader findings and caveats from the paper: The genetic and exposure-history diversity represented was limited by the small number of donors. Pairwise subsampling led to the expectation that sequencing depth would affect the degree of clonotype sharing among donors. Even with the large sequencing depth, rarefaction of the sorted-subset datasets indicated that sequencing was incomplete. Estimated clonotype richness was generally larger for naive than for memory subsets. Sampling was limited to blood, and TCR repertoires in tissue likely differ from TCR repertoires in blood. Sharing across a few donors was observed for 4.5% to 6.5% of naive CD4, under 4% of naive CD8, about 2.3% of memory CD4, and roughly 0.4% of memory CD8 clonotypes. Clonotypes shared by all four sorted-subset donors showed higher generation probabilities than non-shared clonotypes.

With regard to this clone: Its cognate antigen has yet to be identified. The input lacks base qualities; no much larger clone sits a single base away.

CDR1 and CDR2 are read off the germline V gene as SGHRS and YFSETQ. Counted from cysteine to phenylalanine, this CDR3 has 15 amino acids. Only the CDR3 DNA stays, 45 bases, in frame from base 1. V is cut back by 3 bases and J by 0 bases, with 3 bases in the junction unmatched. Donors were healthy HIV-negative adults with no recently reported acute infections or vaccinations. Every donor was a Caucasian adult residing in Nashville, Tennessee, USA. CD4+ T cells were enriched by magnetic negative selection; naive cells were then positively selected on CD45RA, and the negative fraction formed the memory subset. Blood was obtained by leukapheresis, after which PBMCs were separated by Ficoll-Histopaque density gradient centrifugation and cryopreserved in liquid nitrogen vapor phase. Purity and quantity of every magnetically sorted T cell population were checked by analytical flow cytometry. Each sorted fraction had its genomic DNA isolated and then quantified by UV absorbance on a Nanodrop 2000c.

Using the deep immunoSEQ assay, multiplex PCR amplified TCR CDR3 regions from genomic DNA. Extracted genomic DNA from each cell subset was distributed evenly across all wells of several immunoSEQ 96-well plates, and each plate was treated as a replicate. For sorted subsets, 150 to 250 ng genomic DNA, equal to some 30,000 T cell genomes, was loaded into each replicate PCR. Purified libraries were quantified with a Qubit 3.0 fluorometer, sized on a Bioanalyzer 2100, and re-quantified with the KAPA Library Quantification kit. Every immunoSEQ 96-well plate was sequenced on a dedicated single-read 150-cycle Illumina NextSeq 550 flow cell. As for the authors' bioinformatics: Because the immunoSEQ output included only junctional sequences and no quality scores, the filtering could not be the same as the filtering used for full-length reads. Sequences were annotated with PyIR, a Python wrapper for IgBLAST v1.9, and V/J genes and CDR3 were assigned using IMGT germline references. Reads were removed for weak V/J assignments (E-value above 1e-6), missing CDR3, stop codons, out-of-frame junctions, or ambiguous translated residues. V3J clonotypes were defined by identical inferred V gene, J gene, and CDR3 amino acid sequence. To compute the percentage overlap between repertoires, the number of shared unique clonotypes was divided by the size of the smaller repertoire. RTK rarefaction, the Chao1 estimator, and Recon v2.1 estimates of unobserved clonotypes were used to assess repertoire richness. Generation probabilities were computed with OLGA for all TCRbeta clonotypes obtained by the gDNA method from several donors. TCRdb holds this immuneACCESS table with in-frame rearrangements only. Some clones are missing; in checked studies, unresolved V genes explain under half, and the rest has no known cause. V, J and clone size were drawn from that table, and D and trimming were deduced from the DNA. The sample table contains about 2.4 million clones; only one count was recorded for roughly nine tenths of them. Jointly, the top ten make up around 0.14% of the sample.

The sample consisted of naive CD4+ T cells sorted from blood. The cell subset or site label of this sample denotes: CD45RA+ positively selected. The V gene is TRBV5-1 and the J gene is TRBJ1-3, and 7 bases in between align with TRBD1. This sequence originates from a man aged 18 to 29 in good health. Here the CDR3 is given as CASSWDSHSGNTIYF. The bases read TGCGCCAGCAGCTGGGACAGCCACTCTGGAAACACCATATATTTT.